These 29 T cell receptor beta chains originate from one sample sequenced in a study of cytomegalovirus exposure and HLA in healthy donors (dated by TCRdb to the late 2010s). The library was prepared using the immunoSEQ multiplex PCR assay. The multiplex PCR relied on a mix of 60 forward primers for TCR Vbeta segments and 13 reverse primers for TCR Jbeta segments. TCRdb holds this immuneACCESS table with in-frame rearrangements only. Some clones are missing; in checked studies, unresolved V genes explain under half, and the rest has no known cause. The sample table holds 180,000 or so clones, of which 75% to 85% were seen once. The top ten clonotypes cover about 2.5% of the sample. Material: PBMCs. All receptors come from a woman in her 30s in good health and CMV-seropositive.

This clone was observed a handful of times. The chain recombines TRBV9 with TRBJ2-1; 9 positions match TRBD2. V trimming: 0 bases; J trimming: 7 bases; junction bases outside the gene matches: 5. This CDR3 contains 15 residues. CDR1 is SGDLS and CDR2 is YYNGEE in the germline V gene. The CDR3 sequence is CASSVGGGGANEQFF. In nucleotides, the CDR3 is TGTGCCAGCAGCGTAGGTGGCGGGGGGGCGAATGAGCAGTTCTTC.

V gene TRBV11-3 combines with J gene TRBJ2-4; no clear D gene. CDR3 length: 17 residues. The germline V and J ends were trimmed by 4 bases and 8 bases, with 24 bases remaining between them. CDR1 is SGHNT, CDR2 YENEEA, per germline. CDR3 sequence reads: CASSWHRLGPLSDIQYF. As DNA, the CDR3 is TGTGCCAGCAGCTGGCATCGACTTGGCCCCTTATCTGACATTCAGTACTTC.

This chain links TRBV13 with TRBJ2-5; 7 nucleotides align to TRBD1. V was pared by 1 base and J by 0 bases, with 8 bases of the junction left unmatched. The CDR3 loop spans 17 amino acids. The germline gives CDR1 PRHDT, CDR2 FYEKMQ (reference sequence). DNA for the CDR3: TGTGCCAGCAGCTTAGAGCTCCGGGACAGTTACCAAGAGACCCAGTACTTC. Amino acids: CASSLELRDSYQETQYF.

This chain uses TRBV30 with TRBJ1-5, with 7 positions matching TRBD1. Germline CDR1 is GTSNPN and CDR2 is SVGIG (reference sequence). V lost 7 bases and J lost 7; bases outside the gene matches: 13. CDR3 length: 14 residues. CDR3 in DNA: TGTGCCTTCTCGGGAGGGGGCAATTTCCAGCCCCAGCATTTT. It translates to CAFSGGGNFQPQHF.

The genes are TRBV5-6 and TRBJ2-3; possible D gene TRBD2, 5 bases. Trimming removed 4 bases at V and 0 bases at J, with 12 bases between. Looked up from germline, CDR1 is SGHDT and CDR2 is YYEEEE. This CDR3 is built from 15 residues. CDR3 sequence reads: CASSGIRTSTDTQYF. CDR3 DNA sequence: TGTGCCAGCAGCGGAATCAGGACTAGCACAGATACGCAGTATTTT.

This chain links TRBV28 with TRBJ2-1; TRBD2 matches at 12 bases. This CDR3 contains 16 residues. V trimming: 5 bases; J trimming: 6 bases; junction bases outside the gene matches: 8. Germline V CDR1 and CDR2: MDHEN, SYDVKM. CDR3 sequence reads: CASSLLRGLAGNEQFF. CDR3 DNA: TGTGCCAGCAGTCTCCTTAGGGGACTAGCGGGCAATGAGCAGTTCTTC.

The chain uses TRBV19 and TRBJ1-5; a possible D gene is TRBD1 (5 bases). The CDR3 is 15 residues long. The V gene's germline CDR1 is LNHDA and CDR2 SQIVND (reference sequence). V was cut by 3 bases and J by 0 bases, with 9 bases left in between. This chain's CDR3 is CASSMGGNSNQPQHF. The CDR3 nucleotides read TGTGCCAGTAGTATGGGGGGAAATAGCAATCAGCCCCAGCATTTT.

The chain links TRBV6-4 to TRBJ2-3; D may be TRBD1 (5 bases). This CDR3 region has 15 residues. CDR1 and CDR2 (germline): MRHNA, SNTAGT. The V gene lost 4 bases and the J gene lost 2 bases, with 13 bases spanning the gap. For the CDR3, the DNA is TGTGCCAGCAGTGTGGGGCAGGGAACCACAGATACGCAGTATTTT. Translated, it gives CASSVGQGTTDTQYF.

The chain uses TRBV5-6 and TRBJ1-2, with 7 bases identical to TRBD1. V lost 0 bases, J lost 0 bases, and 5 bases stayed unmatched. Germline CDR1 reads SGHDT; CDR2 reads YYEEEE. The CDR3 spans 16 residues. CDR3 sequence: CASSLGTGQANYGYTF. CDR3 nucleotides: TGTGCCAGCAGCTTGGGGACAGGCCAAGCTAACTATGGCTACACCTTC. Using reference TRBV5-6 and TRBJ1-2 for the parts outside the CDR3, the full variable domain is DAGVTQSPTHLIKTRGQQVTLRCSPKSGHDTVSWYQQALGQGPQFIFQYYEEEERQRGNFPDRFSGHQFPNYSSELNVNALLLGDSALYLCASSLGTGQANYGYTFGSGTRLTVV.

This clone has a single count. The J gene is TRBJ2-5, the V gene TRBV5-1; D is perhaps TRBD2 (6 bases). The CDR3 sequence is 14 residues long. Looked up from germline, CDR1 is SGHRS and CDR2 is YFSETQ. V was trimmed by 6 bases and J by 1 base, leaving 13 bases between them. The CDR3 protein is CASNSGLSQETQYF. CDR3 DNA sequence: TGCGCCAGCAACTCCGGACTATCCCAAGAGACCCAGTACTTC.

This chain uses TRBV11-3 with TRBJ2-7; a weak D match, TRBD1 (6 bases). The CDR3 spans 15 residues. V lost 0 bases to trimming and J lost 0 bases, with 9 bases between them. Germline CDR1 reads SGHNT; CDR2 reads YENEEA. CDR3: CASSLETGSSYEQYF. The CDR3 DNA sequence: TGTGCCAGCAGCTTAGAGACAGGTTCCTCCTACGAGCAGTACTTC.

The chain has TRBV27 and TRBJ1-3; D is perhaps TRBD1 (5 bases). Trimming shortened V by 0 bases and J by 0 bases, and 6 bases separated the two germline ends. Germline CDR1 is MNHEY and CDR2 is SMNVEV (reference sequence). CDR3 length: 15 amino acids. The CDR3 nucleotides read TGTGCCAGCAGTTTATCCGGGGGCTCTGGAAACACCATATATTTT. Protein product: CASSLSGGSGNTIYF.

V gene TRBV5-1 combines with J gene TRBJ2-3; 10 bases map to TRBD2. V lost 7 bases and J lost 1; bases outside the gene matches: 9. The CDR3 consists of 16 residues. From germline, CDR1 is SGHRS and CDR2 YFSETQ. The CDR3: CASSKDGTSGTDTQYF. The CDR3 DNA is TGCGCCAGCTCTAAGGACGGGACTAGCGGCACAGATACGCAGTATTTT. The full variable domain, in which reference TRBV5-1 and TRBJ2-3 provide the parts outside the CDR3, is KAGVTQTPRYLIKTRGQQVTLSCSPISGHRSVSWYQQTPGQGLQFLFEYFSETQRNKGNFPGRFSGRQFSNSRSEMNVSTLELGDSALYLCASSKDGTSGTDTQYFGPGTRLTVL.

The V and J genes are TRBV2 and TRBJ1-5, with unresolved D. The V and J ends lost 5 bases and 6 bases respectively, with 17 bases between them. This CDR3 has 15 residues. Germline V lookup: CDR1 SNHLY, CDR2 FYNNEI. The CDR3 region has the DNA TGTGCCAGCAGTCAGGAACTACGTCGGGGTCAGCCCCAGCATTTT. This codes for CASSQELRRGQPQHF.

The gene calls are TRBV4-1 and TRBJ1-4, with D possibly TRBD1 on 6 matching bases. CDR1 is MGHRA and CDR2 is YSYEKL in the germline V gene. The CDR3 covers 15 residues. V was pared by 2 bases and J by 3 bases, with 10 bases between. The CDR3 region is CASSQTGTPNEKLFF. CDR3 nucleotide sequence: TGCGCCAGCAGCCAAACCGGGACACCTAATGAAAAACTGTTTTTT.

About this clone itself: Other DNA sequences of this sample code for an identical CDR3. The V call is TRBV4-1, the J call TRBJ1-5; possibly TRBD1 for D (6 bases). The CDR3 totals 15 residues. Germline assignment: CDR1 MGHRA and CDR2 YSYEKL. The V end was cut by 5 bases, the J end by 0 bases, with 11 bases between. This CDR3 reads CASSSGHLSNQPQHF. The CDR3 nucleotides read TGCGCCAGCAGCTCGGGACACCTTAGCAATCAGCCCCAGCATTTT.

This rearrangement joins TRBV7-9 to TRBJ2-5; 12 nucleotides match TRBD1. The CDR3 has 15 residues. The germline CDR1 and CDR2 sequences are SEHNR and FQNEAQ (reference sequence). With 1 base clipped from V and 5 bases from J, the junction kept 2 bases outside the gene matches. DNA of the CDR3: TGTGCCAGCAGCTTAGGGGACAGGGGGCGGGAGACCCAGTACTTC. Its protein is CASSLGDRGRETQYF.

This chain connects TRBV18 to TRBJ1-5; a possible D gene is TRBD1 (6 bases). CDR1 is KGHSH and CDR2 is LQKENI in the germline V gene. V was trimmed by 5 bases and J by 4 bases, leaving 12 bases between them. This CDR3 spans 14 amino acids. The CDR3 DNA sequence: TGTGCCAGCTCATCGGGACACTTTAATCAGCCCCAGCATTTT. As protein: CASSSGHFNQPQHF.

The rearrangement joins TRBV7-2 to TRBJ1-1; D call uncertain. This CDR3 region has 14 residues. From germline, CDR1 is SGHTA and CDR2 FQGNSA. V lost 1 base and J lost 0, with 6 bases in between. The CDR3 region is CASSLGSVNTEAFF. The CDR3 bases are TGTGCCAGCAGCTTAGGTTCAGTGAACACTGAAGCTTTCTTT.

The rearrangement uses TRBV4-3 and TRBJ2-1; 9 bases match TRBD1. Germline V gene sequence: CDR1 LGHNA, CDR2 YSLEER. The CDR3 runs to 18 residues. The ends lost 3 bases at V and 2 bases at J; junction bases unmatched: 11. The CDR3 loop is CASSQSTHGTGPYNEQFF. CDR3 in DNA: TGCGCCAGCAGCCAGTCTACCCACGGGACAGGGCCCTACAATGAGCAGTTCTTC.

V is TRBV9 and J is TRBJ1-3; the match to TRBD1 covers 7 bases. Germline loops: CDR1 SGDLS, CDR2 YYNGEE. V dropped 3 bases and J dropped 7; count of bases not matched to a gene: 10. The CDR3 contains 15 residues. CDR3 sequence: CASSDYRGDGNTIYF. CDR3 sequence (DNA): TGTGCCAGCAGCGATTACAGGGGCGATGGTAACACCATATATTTT.

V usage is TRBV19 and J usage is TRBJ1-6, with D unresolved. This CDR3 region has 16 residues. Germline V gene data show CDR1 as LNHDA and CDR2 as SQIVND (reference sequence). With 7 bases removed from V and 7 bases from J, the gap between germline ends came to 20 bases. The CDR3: CASKNQAQTANSPLHF. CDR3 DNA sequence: TGTGCCAGTAAAAATCAGGCCCAAACGGCGAATTCACCCCTCCACTTT.

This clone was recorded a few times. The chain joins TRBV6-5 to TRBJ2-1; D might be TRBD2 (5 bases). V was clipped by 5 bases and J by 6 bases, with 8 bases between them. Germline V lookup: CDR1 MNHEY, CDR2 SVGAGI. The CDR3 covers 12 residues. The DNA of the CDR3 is TGTGCCAGCAGTCCGGGGATCAATGAGCAGTTCTTC. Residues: CASSPGINEQFF.

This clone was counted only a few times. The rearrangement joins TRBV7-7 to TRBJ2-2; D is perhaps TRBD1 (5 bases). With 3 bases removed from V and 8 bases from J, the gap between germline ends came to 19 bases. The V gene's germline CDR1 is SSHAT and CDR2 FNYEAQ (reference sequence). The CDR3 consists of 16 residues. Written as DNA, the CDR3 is TGTGCCAGCAGCTTGACCCGCCAGGGTGGGTCAGGGGAGCTGTTTTTT. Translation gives CASSLTRQGGSGELFF.

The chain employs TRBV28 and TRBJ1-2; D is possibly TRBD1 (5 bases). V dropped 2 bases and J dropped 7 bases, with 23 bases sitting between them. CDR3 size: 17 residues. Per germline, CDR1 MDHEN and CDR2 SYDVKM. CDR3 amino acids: CASSLSGRGSREGGYTF. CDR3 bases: TGTGCCAGCAGTTTAAGTGGTCGGGGGTCCCGGGAAGGTGGCTACACCTTC.

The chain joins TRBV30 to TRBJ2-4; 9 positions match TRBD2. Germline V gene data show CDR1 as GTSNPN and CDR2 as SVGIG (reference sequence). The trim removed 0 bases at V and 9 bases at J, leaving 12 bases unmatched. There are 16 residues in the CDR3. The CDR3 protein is CAWSVKRGASLAIQYF. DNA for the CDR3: TGTGCCTGGAGTGTAAAGCGGGGGGCCTCGTTGGCCATTCAGTACTTC.

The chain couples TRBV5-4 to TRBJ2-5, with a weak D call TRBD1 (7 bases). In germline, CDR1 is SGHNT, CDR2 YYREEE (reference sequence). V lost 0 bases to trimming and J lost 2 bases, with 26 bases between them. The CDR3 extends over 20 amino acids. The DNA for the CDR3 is TGTGCCAGCAGCTTGGTTACGGACCCGGGACGGAGGGGGCGGCAAGAGACCCAGTACTTC. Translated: CASSLVTDPGRRGRQETQYF. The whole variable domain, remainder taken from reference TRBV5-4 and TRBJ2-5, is ETGVTQSPTHLIKTRGQQVTLRCSSQSGHNTVSWYQQALGQGPQFIFQYYREEENGRGNFPPRFSGLQFPNYSSELNVNALELDDSALYLCASSLVTDPGRRGRQETQYFGPGTRLLVL.

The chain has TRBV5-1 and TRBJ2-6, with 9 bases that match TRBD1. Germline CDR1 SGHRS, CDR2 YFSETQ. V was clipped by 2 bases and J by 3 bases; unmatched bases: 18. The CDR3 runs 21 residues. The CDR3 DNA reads TGCGCCAGCAGCTTTCCGTTCGAGACAGGGGGTGAAGGGTTTGGGGCCAACGTCCTGACTTTC. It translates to CASSFPFETGGEGFGANVLTF.

The CDR3, as DNA: TGTGCCAGTACAGGGGACTTAAACGAAAAACTGTTTTTT. Its translation: CASTGDLNEKLFF. The V and J genes are TRBV28 and TRBJ1-4, with TRBD1 matching over 7 bases. Per germline, CDR1 MDHEN and CDR2 SYDVKM. V was clipped by 9 bases and J by 8 bases; unmatched bases: 9. This CDR3 is 13 amino acids long.